Below are 30 T cell receptor beta chains sequenced from a single sample in a study of PD-L1 blockade in urothelial cancer. Assay: immunoSEQ multiplex PCR; the TCRdb copy retains only in-frame clones and omits some. The data hold about 38,000 clones, with 82% observed a single time. Here the sequenced sample was PBMCs, taken around atezolizumab (anti-PD-L1) treatment. These receptor sequences come from a man in his 60s with urothelial cancer.

The chain links TRBV28 to TRBJ1-1, with a possible D match to TRBD1 (5 bases). Per germline, CDR1 MDHEN and CDR2 SYDVKM. The CDR3 is 14 amino acids. Trimming took 6 bases from V and 2 from J, leaving 13 bases between them. The CDR3 DNA follows: TGTGCCAGCAGACCTACCCAGGGCAACACTGAAGCTTTCTTT. As protein: CASRPTQGNTEAFF.

The V and J genes are TRBV5-1 and TRBJ2-3; 7 nucleotides agree with TRBD2. There are 14 residues in the CDR3. Germline V gene data show CDR1 as SGHRS and CDR2 as YFSETQ. V lost 0 bases to trimming and J lost 5 bases; unmatched junction nucleotides: 3. The CDR3 here is CASSLERGGDTQYF. The CDR3, as DNA: TGCGCCAGCAGCTTGGAGCGGGGAGGAGATACGCAGTATTTT.

The table lists this clone with a count of one. J is TRBJ1-5 and V is TRBV19, with D possibly being TRBD1 (6 bases). V was pared by 2 bases and J by 7 bases, with 18 bases between. The CDR3 contains 16 residues. Germline-derived CDR1 and CDR2 are LNHDA and SQIVND (reference sequence). CDR3 residues: CASSISLLGTTQPQHF. The CDR3 DNA reads TGTGCCAGTAGTATATCATTATTGGGGACAACGCAGCCCCAGCATTTT.

The chain links TRBV2 to TRBJ2-5; D possibly corresponds to TRBD1 (5 bases). Germline V gene sequence: CDR1 SNHLY, CDR2 FYNNEI. The CDR3 contains 13 residues. Trimming shortened V by 5 bases and J by 5 bases, and 12 bases separated the two germline ends. This CDR3 reads CASSSGLGETQYF. In nucleotides, the CDR3 is TGTGCCAGCAGTTCAGGGTTGGGGGAGACCCAGTACTTC.

V usage is TRBV7-9 and J usage is TRBJ2-3; D is undetermined. V gave up 1 base and J gave up 0 bases, with 5 bases separating them. Germline V gives CDR1 SEHNR, CDR2 FQNEAQ (reference sequence). The CDR3 sequence is 14 residues long. The CDR3 nucleotides read TGTGCCAGCAGCTTAGATCAGAGCACAGATACGCAGTATTTT. Translation gives CASSLDQSTDTQYF.

J is TRBJ1-1 and V is TRBV18, with TRBD1 identical over 8 bases. Germline-derived CDR1 and CDR2 are KGHSH and LQKENI. The CDR3 contains 14 residues. V was clipped by 3 bases and J by 4 bases; unmatched bases: 4. The CDR3 DNA is TGTGCCAGCTCACCGCAGGGGGCGGGCACTGAAGCTTTCTTT. It translates to CASSPQGAGTEAFF.

The chain uses TRBV28 and TRBJ2-7; 10 nucleotides agree with TRBD1. After removal of 5 bases from V and 6 bases from J, the junction contained 13 bases not matched to a gene. From germline, CDR1 is MDHEN and CDR2 SYDVKM. This CDR3 has 16 residues. DNA of the CDR3: TGTGCCAGCAGTCTCGAGGCGGGGGACAGGGGATTCGAGCAGTACTTC. This sequence encodes CASSLEAGDRGFEQYF.

This chain uses TRBV5-4 with TRBJ2-7; 12 bases are a match to TRBD1. CDR3 length equals 16 residues. The V gene's germline CDR1 is SGHNT and CDR2 YYREEE (reference sequence). J gave up 6 bases and V 0 bases, and 7 bases lay outside the gene matches. The CDR3: CASSLGLGQGAGEQYF. For the CDR3, the DNA is TGTGCCAGCAGCTTGGGATTGGGACAGGGGGCTGGCGAGCAGTACTTC.

The V call is TRBV4-1, the J call TRBJ2-2; 9 nucleotides match TRBD2. With 0 bases clipped from V and 2 bases from J, the junction kept 13 bases outside the gene matches. Germline-derived CDR1 and CDR2 are MGHRA and YSYEKL. The CDR3 is 20 amino acids. The CDR3 region has the DNA TGCGCCAGCAGCCAAGAAGTCCCACTTTCTAGCGGGATTAACACCGGGGAGCTGTTTTTT. Translated: CASSQEVPLSSGINTGELFF.

The V call is TRBV28, the J call TRBJ2-5, with a possible D match to TRBD2 (5 bases). The V and J ends lost 3 bases and 3 bases respectively, with 14 bases between them. The germline CDR1 and CDR2 sequences are MDHEN and SYDVKM. The CDR3 is made up of 15 amino acids. CDR3 nucleotide sequence: TGTGCCAGCAGTTTCGGCGGGCTACAAAAAGAGACCCAGTACTTC. Its protein product is CASSFGGLQKETQYF. The variable domain in full, with the rest retrieved from reference TRBV28 and TRBJ2-5, is DVKVTQSSRYLVKRTGEKVFLECVQDMDHENMFWYRQDPGLGLRLIYFSYDVKMKEKGDIPEGYSVSREKKERFSLILESASTNQTSMYLCASSFGGLQKETQYFGPGTRLLVL.

The V and J genes are TRBV28 and TRBJ2-1; 9 bases fit TRBD2. Looked up from germline, CDR1 is MDHEN and CDR2 is SYDVKM. The junction had 0 bases not matched to a gene; V was cut back by 2 bases and J by 4 bases. The CDR3 runs 14 residues. CDR3 sequence reads: CASSLAGGYNEQFF. CDR3 in DNA: TGTGCCAGCAGTTTAGCGGGGGGGTACAATGAGCAGTTCTTC.

The chain has TRBV27 and TRBJ1-1, with D possibly matching TRBD1 (6 bases). Trimming left V 0 bases short and J 0 bases short, with 11 bases between. This CDR3 spans 16 amino acids. Germline assignment: CDR1 MNHEY and CDR2 SMNVEV (reference sequence). CDR3: CASSLSGARMNTEAFF. The DNA for the CDR3 is TGTGCCAGCAGTTTATCGGGGGCCAGGATGAACACTGAAGCTTTCTTT.

The count of this clone is one. The chain recombines TRBV2 with TRBJ2-1, with D tentatively TRBD2 (5 bases). The germline CDR1 and CDR2 sequences are SNHLY and FYNNEI. Trimming removed 2 bases at V and 8 bases at J, with 7 bases between. The CDR3 is 12 residues long. As DNA, the CDR3 is TGTGCCAGCAGTGAAATGGACTATGAGCAGTTCTTC. As protein: CASSEMDYEQFF.

The V call is TRBV6-1, the J call TRBJ2-1, with 10 bases matching TRBD1. The CDR3 is 19 amino acids. The junction had 18 bases not matched to a gene; V was cut back by 2 bases and J by 8 bases. The V gene's germline CDR1 is MNHNS and CDR2 SASEGT. Here the CDR3 DNA reads TGTGCCAGCAGTGAAATATGGACAGGGGGAAGTATCGTCGGCTATGAGCAGTTCTTC. Protein: CASSEIWTGGSIVGYEQFF.

The chain recombines TRBV10-3 with TRBJ2-2, with 8 bases that match TRBD2. This CDR3 spans 14 amino acids. Germline-derived CDR1 and CDR2 are ENHRY and SYGVKD. J lost 4 bases, V lost 4 bases, and 2 bases had no gene match. CDR3 region: CAISVGLATGELFF. The CDR3 nucleotides are TGTGCCATCAGTGTTGGACTAGCCACCGGGGAGCTGTTTTTT.

This sequence joins TRBV5-4 and TRBJ2-2, with 8 bases lining up with TRBD1. Germline CDR1 SGHNT, CDR2 YYREEE (reference sequence). The V gene end was trimmed by 5 bases and the J gene end by 5 bases; junction bases not matched to a gene: 14. This CDR3 comprises 17 residues. CDR3 bases: TGTGCCAGCAGTTATTTTAGTCTAAACAGGGGGACCGGGGAGCTGTTTTTT. This translates into CASSYFSLNRGTGELFF.

This chain connects TRBV28 to TRBJ1-5; 9 bases agree with TRBD1. Germline lookup yields CDR1 MDHEN and CDR2 SYDVKM. The CDR3 totals 16 residues. Unmatched junction bases numbered 8, after V lost 2 bases and J lost 6 bases. The CDR3 nucleotides are TGTGCCAGCAGTTTAGGGGACAGGGTGAATAGTCAGCCCCAGCATTTT. Protein product: CASSLGDRVNSQPQHF.

The CDR3 sequence is CASSNPSMSRPFNTGELFF. The DNA of the CDR3 is TGTGCCAGCAGCAACCCCAGTATGAGCAGGCCGTTTAACACCGGGGAGCTGTTTTTT. This chain connects TRBV7-9 to TRBJ2-2; D not resolved. Trimming removed 5 bases at V and 2 bases at J, with 24 bases between. Germline V gives CDR1 SEHNR, CDR2 FQNEAQ (reference sequence). CDR3 length: 19 amino acids.

The rearrangement joins TRBV27 to TRBJ2-2; tentative D call: TRBD1 (5 bases). The CDR3 consists of 14 residues. Between the trimmed V and J ends, which lost 5 bases and 6 bases, there was a span of 13 bases. From germline, CDR1 is MNHEY and CDR2 SMNVEV (reference sequence). CDR3 protein: CASSARQSPGELFF. CDR3 bases: TGTGCCAGCAGTGCGAGACAGTCGCCCGGGGAGCTGTTTTTT.

This rearrangement joins TRBV19 to TRBJ1-5; D is possibly TRBD1 (6 bases). Trimming removed 8 bases from V and 4 bases from J, with 15 bases in between. This CDR3 contains 14 residues. Germline V lookup: CDR1 LNHDA, CDR2 SQIVND (reference sequence). DNA of the CDR3: TGTGCCAGTTGCAATCAGCAGGGGAATCAGCCCCAGCATTTT. Translated: CASCNQQGNQPQHF.

This sequence joins TRBV28 and TRBJ1-2; D unclear. Per the germline V gene, CDR1 is MDHEN and CDR2 is SYDVKM. CDR3 size: 14 residues. V lost 2 bases, J lost 2 bases, and 9 bases lay in between. The chain's CDR3 is CASSLESGNYGYTF. CDR3 sequence (DNA): TGTGCCAGCAGTTTAGAGTCCGGGAACTATGGCTACACCTTC.

The gene calls are TRBV10-1 and TRBJ2-2; 11 positions match TRBD1. The V gene end was trimmed by 8 bases and the J gene end by 5 bases; junction bases not matched to a gene: 10. Germline V gene sequence: CDR1 WNHNN, CDR2 SYGVQD (reference sequence). CDR3 length: 16 amino acids. CDR3 in amino acids: CASRTGGKERTGELFF. For the CDR3, the DNA is TGCGCCAGCCGGACAGGGGGCAAGGAGAGGACCGGGGAGCTGTTTTTT.

This rearrangement joins TRBV2 to TRBJ2-1; the match to TRBD2 covers 11 bases. CDR1 and CDR2 (germline): SNHLY, FYNNEI. Losses at the gene ends were 2 bases for V and 4 bases for J; bases not matched to a gene: 1. The CDR3 covers 15 residues. The CDR3 nucleotides are TGTGCCAGCAGTGAACTAGCGGGGGGTTACAATGAGCAGTTCTTC. It is translated as CASSELAGGYNEQFF.

The rearrangement joins TRBV19 to TRBJ2-5; 8 bases line up with TRBD2. Trimming at V came to 6 bases and at J to 4 bases, leaving 7 bases not matched to a gene. CDR1 and CDR2 from the germline V gene are LNHDA and SQIVND (reference sequence). CDR3 length equals 14 residues. Written as DNA, the CDR3 is TGTGCCAGTAGCACCGGGGGGGCAGGAGAGACCCAGTACTTC. Translating it yields CASSTGGAGETQYF.

This chain uses TRBV11-2 with TRBJ2-3; a weak D match, TRBD2 (6 bases). The CDR3 extends over 12 amino acids. Trimming pared 4 bases from V and 7 bases from J, leaving 9 bases between. Germline CDR1 reads SGHAT; CDR2 reads FQNNGV. For the CDR3, the DNA is TGTGCCAGCAGCTCGACTAGTTATACGCAGTATTTT. This encodes CASSSTSYTQYF. Full variable domain (outside the CDR3, taken from reference TRBV11-2 and TRBJ2-3): EAGVAQSPRYKIIEKRQSVAFWCNPISGHATLYWYQQILGQGPKLLIQFQNNGVVDDSQLPKDRFSAERLKGVDSTLKIQPAKLEDSAVYLCASSSTSYTQYFGPGTRLTVL.

This clone has only a few counts. The chain couples TRBV15 to TRBJ2-7; weak D call: TRBD1 (6 bases). V was pared by 1 base and J by 5 bases, with 15 bases between. CDR1 is LNHNV, CDR2 YYDKDF, per germline (reference sequence). CDR3 length: 15 amino acids. The CDR3 coding sequence is TGTGCCACCAGCAGAGGGGGGCGAGGTACCCACGAGCAGTACTTC. It specifies CATSRGGRGTHEQYF. The full variable domain, in which reference TRBV15 and TRBJ2-7 provide the parts outside the CDR3, is DAMVIQNPRYQVTQFGKPVTLSCSQTLNHNVMYWYQQKSSQAPKLLFHYYDKDFNNEADTPDNFQSRRPNTSFCFLDIRSPGLGDTAMYLCATSRGGRGTHEQYFGPGTRLTVT.

J is TRBJ1-2 and V is TRBV30, with TRBD1 identical over 8 bases. This CDR3 contains 12 residues. With 5 bases clipped from V and 6 bases from J, the junction kept 5 bases outside the gene matches. Germline V gene lookup returns CDR1 GTSNPN and CDR2 SVGIG (reference sequence). Here the CDR3 reads CAWYRGTDGYTF. The CDR3 DNA reads TGTGCCTGGTACAGGGGGACGGATGGCTACACCTTC.

The chain is built from TRBV30 and TRBJ2-3; the match to TRBD2 covers 7 bases. The CDR3 sequence is 14 residues long. Germline CDR1 and CDR2: GTSNPN and SVGIG (reference sequence). Unmatched junction bases numbered 7, after V lost 2 bases and J lost 5 bases. For the CDR3, the DNA is TGTGCCTGGAGTAGAAGCGGGGCGAAAGATACGCAGTATTTT. Its protein is CAWSRSGAKDTQYF.

This clone was detected only once. The chain has TRBV30 and TRBJ1-5; TRBD1 matches at 12 bases. Germline values: CDR1 GTSNPN, CDR2 SVGIG (reference sequence). The length of the CDR3 is 18 residues. Unmatched junction bases numbered 13, after V lost 3 bases and J lost 4 bases. The CDR3 reads CAWSPGQGARYKNQPQHF. In DNA form, the CDR3 reads TGTGCCTGGAGCCCGGGACAGGGGGCTCGTTATAAGAATCAGCCCCAGCATTTT.

The V gene is TRBV9, the J gene TRBJ2-7, with 9 bases aligning to TRBD2. The CDR3 has 14 amino acids. V gave up 3 bases and J gave up 9 bases; unmatched junction bases: 10. The germline V gene encodes CDR1 SGDLS and CDR2 YYNGEE. In nucleotides, the CDR3 is TGTGCCAGCAGCGCGGGACTAGCTGGGTTTGTGCAGTACTTC. Amino acids: CASSAGLAGFVQYF. The full variable domain, in which reference TRBV9 and TRBJ2-7 provide the parts outside the CDR3, is DSGVTQTPKHLITATGQRVTLRCSPRSGDLSVYWYQQSLDQGLQFLIQYYNGEERAKGNILERFSAQQFPDLHSELNLSSLELGDSALYFCASSAGLAGFVQYFGPGTRLTVT.